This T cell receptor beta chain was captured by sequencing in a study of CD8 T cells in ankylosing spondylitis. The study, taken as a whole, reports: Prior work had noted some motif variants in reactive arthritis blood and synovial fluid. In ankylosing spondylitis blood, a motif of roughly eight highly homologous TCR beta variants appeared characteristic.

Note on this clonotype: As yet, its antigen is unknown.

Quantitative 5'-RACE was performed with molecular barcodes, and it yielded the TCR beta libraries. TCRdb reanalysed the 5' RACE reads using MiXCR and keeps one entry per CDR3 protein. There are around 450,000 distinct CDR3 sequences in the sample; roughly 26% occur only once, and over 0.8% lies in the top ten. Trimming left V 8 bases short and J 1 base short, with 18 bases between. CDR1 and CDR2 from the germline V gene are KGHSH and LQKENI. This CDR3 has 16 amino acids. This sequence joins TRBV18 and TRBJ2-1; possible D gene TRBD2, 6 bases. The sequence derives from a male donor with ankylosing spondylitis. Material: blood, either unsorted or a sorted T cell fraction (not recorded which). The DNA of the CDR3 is TGTGCCAGCACCCGGGGAGGTGGAGATTCCTACAATGAGCAGTTCTTC. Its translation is CASTRGGGDSYNEQFF.